The sequence of this T cell receptor (beta chain) was determined in a study of blood T cell repertoires in COVID-19. The wider study: Samples came from the United States, Italy and Spain, spanning acute and convalescent COVID-19. PBMCs, B-cell-depleted T cells, or T cells provided the cDNA or gDNA that made up the material.

Germline V lookup: CDR1 LNHDA, CDR2 SQIVND (reference sequence). V shed 0 bases, J shed 2 bases, and the junction held 10 bases outside the gene matches. CDR3 length equals 18 residues. This clone came up a few times. Original processing methods: Using reference gene primer amplification, nucleated cell counts were estimated. Only in-frame clones appear in the TCRdb table, and some are missing; sequencing was by immunoSEQ multiplex PCR. V, J and clone size derive from that table, while D and trimming were established from the DNA sequence. The table shows about 73,000 clones, with roughly three quarters occurring only once. Patients at the Seattle site were enrolled during active infection and followed longitudinally.

The clonotype comes from a man between 65 and 85 years old with COVID-19, enrolled during active disease. V is TRBV19 and J is TRBJ1-5, with 7 bases identical to TRBD1. Input material: peripheral blood. CDR3 bases: TGTGCCAGTAGTATAGATCCATGGCAGGGGGTACGCAATCAGCCCCAGCATTTT. It specifies CASSIDPWQGVRNQPQHF.